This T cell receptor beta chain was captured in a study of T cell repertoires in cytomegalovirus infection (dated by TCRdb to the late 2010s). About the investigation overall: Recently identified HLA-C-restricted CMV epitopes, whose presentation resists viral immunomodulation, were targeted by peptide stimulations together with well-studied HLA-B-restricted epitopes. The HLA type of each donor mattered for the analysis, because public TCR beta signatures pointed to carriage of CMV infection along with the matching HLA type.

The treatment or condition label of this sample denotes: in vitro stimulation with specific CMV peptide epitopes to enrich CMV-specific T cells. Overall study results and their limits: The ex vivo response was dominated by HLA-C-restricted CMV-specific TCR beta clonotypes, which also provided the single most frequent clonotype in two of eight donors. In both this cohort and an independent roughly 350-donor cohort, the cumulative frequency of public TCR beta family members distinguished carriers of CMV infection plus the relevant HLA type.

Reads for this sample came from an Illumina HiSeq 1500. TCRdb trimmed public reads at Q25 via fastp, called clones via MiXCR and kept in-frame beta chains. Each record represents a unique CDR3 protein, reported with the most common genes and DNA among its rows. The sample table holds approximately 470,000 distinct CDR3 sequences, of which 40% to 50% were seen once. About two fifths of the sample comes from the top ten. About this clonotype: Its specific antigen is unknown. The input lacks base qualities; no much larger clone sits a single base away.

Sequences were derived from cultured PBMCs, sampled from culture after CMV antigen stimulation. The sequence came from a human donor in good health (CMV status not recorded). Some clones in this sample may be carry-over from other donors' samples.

The DNA reads TGTGCCAGCAGCCCTCGTGCGGCCGGGGGGCGGGAGACCCAGTACTTC. The translation is CASSPRAAGGRETQYF. This sequence uses TRBV12-3 or TRBV12-4 and TRBJ2-5; the D region possibly corresponds to TRBD2 (7 bases align). Taken from cysteine to phenylalanine, the CDR3 has 16 residues. Only CDR3 DNA is held: 48 bases, read in frame from base 1. V is cut by 6 bases and J by 5 bases, and the space between the germline ends is 22 bases.